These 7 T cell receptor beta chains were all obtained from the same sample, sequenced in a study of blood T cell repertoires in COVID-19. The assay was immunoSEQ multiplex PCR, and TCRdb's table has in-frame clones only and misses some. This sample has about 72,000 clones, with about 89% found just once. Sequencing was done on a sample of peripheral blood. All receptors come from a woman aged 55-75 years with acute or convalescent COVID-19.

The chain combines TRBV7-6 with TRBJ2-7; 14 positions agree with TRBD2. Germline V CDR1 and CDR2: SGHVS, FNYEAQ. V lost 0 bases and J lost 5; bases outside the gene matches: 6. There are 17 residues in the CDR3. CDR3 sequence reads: CASSLARTSGGRHEQYF. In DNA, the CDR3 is TGTGCCAGCAGCTTAGCTCGGACTAGCGGGGGGAGACACGAGCAGTACTTC.

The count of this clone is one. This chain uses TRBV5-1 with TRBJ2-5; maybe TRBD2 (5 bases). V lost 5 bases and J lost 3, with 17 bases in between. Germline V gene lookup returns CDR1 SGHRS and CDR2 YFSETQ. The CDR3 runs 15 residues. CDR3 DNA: TGCGCCAGCAGGCCTGGTCGACCCGGGGAAGAGACCCAGTACTTC. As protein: CASRPGRPGEETQYF.

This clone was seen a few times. CDR3 loop: CASSLVIGQKNIQYF. The CDR3, as DNA: TGTGCCAGCAGCTTAGTTATAGGACAGAAAAACATTCAGTACTTC. This sequence joins TRBV7-6 and TRBJ2-4; possibly TRBD1 for D (6 bases). The germline CDR1 and CDR2 sequences are SGHVS and FNYEAQ. The CDR3 has 15 amino acids. V lost 1 base to trimming and J lost 4 bases, with 11 bases between them.

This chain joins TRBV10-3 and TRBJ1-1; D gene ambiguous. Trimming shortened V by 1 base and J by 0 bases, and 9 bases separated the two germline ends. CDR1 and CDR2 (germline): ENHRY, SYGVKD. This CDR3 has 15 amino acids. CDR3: CAISEYGGMNTEAFF. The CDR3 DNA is TGTGCCATCAGTGAGTACGGCGGAATGAACACTGAAGCTTTCTTT.

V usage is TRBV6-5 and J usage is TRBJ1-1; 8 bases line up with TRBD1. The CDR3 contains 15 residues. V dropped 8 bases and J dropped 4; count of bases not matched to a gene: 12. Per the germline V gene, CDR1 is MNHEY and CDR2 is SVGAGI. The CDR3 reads CASQPFLDRATEAFF. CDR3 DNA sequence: TGTGCCAGCCAGCCCTTTTTGGACAGGGCCACTGAAGCTTTCTTT.

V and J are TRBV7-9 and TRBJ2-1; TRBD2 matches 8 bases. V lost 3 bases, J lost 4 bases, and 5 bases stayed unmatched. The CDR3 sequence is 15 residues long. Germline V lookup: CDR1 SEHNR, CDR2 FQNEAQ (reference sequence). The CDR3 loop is CASSFYGGAYNEQFF. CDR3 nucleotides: TGTGCCAGCAGCTTCTACGGGGGGGCTTACAATGAGCAGTTCTTC.

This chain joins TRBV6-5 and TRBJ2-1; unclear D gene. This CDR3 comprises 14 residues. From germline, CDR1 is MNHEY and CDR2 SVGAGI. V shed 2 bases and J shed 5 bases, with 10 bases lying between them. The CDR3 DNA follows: TGTGCCAGCAGTTACCACGAGGTAAACAATGAGCAGTTCTTC. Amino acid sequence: CASSYHEVNNEQFF.